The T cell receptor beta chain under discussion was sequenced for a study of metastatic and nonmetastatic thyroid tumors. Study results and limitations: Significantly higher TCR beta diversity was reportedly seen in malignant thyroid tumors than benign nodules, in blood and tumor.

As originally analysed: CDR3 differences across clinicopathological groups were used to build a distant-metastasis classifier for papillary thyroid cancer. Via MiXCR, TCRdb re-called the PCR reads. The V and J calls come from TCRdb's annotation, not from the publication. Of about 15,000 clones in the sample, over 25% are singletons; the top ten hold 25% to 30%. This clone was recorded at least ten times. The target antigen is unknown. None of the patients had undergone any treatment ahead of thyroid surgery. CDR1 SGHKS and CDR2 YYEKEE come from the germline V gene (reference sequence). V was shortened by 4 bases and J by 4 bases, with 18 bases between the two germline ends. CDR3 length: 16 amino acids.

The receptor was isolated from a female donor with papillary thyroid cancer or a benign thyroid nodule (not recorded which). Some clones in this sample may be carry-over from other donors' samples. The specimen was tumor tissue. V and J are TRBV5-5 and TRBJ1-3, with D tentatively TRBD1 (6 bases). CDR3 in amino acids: CASSGAVQGWGNTIYF. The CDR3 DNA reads TGTGCCAGCAGCGGGGCGGTGCAGGGGTGGGGAAACACCATATATTTT. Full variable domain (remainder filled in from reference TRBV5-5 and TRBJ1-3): DAGVTQSPTHLIKTRGQQVTLRCSPISGHKSVSWYQQVLGQGPQFIFQYYEKEERGRGNFPDRFSARQFPNYSSELNVNALLLGDSALYLCASSGAVQGWGNTIYFGEGSWLTVV.